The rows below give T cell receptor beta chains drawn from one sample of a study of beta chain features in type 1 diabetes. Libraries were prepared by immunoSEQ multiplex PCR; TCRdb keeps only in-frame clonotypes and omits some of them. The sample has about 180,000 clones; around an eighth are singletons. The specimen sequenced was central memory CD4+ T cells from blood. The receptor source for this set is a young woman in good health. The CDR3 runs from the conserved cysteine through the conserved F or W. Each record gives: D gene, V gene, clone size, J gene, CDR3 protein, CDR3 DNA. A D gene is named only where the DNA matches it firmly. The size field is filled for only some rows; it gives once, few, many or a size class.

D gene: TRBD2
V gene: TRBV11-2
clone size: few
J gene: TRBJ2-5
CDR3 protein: CASSPLAGGSQYF
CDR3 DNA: TGTGCCAGCAGCCCACTAGCGGGAGGTTCCCAGTACTTC

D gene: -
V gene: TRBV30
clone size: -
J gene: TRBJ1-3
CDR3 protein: CAWSPGSGNTIYF
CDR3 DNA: TGTGCCTGGAGTCCCGGCTCTGGAAACACCATATATTTT

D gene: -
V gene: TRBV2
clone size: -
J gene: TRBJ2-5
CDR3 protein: CASKTRGARETQYF
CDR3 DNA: TGTGCCAGCAAGACCAGGGGGGCGCGGGAGACCCAGTACTTC

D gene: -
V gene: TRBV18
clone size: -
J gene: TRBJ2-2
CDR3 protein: CASSPPPGRTGELFF
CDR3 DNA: TGTGCCAGCTCACCACCGCCAGGCCGAACCGGGGAGCTGTTTTTT

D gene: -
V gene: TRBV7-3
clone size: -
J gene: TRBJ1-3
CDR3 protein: CASSSGQSGNTIYF
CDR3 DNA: TGTGCCAGCAGCTCGGGACAATCTGGAAACACCATATATTTT

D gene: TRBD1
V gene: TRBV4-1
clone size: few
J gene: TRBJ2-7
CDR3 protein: CASSRDRVGEQYF
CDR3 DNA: TGCGCCAGCAGCCGGGACAGGGTGGGCGAGCAGTACTTC

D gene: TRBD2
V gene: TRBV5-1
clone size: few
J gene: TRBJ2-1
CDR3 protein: CASSLVRQREGAEQFF
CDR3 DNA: TGCGCCAGCAGCTTGGTGCGGCAGCGGGAGGGCGCTGAGCAGTTCTTC

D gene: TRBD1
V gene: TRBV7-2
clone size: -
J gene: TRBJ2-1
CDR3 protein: CASSLAPQGAGDEQFF
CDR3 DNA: TGTGCCAGCAGCTTAGCCCCGCAGGGGGCAGGTGATGAGCAGTTCTTC

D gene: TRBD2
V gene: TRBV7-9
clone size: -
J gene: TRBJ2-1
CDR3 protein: CASSSRPGLAGHNEQFF
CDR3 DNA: TGTGCCAGCAGCTCTCGGCCGGGACTAGCGGGACACAATGAGCAGTTCTTC

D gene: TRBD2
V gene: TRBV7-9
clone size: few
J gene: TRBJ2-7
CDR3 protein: CASSLSGTSGSLRYEQYF
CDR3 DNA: TGTGCCAGCAGCCTTTCCGGGACTAGCGGGAGTTTGAGGTACGAGCAGTACTTC

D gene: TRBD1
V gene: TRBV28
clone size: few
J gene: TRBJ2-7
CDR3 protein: CASRIGDRAYEQYF
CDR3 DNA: TGTGCCAGCAGAATAGGGGACAGAGCTTACGAGCAGTACTTC

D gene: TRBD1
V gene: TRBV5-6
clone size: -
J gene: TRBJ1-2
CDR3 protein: CASRPGQGTSAYGYTF
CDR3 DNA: TGTGCCAGCAGACCGGGACAGGGGACAAGTGCCTATGGCTACACCTTC

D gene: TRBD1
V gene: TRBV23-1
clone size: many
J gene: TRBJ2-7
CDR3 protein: CASSRLSSPVPVRTGDVYEQYF
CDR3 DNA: TGCGCCAGCAGTCGCCTATCGTCACCGGTACCGGTACGGACAGGGGACGTCTACGAGCAGTACTTC

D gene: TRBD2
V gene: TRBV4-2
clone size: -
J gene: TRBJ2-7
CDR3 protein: CASSQVLASGTYEQYF
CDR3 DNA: TGTGCCAGCAGCCAAGTATTGGCTAGCGGGACTTACGAGCAGTACTTC

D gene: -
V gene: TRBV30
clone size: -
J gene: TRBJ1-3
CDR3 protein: CAWTTGNTIYF
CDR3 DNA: TGTGCCTGGACTACCGGAAACACCATATATTTT

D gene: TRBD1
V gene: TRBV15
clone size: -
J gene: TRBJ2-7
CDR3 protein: CATSRALGQGTYEQYF
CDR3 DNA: TGTGCCACCAGCAGAGCCTTGGGACAGGGAACCTACGAGCAGTACTTC

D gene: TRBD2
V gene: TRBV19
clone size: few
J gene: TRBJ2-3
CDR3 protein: CASSPREGLTDTQYF
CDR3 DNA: TGTGCCAGTAGTCCCCGGGAGGGCCTCACAGATACGCAGTATTTT

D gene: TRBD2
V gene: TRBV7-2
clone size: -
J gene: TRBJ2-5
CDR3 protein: CASSATSGRAVRQETQYF
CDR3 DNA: TGTGCCAGCAGCGCCACTAGCGGGAGGGCTGTTCGCCAAGAGACCCAGTACTTC

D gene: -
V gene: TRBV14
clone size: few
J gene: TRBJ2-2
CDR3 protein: CASSSSTNTGELFF
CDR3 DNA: TGTGCCAGCAGCTCTTCTACGAACACCGGGGAGCTGTTTTTT

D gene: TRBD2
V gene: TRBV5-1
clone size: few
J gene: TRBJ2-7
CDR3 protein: CASSGGGGSLREQYF
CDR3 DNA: TGCGCCAGCAGCGGGGGGGGAGGCAGCCTTCGCGAGCAGTACTTC

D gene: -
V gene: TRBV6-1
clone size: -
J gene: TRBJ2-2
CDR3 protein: CASRRTFSAGELFF
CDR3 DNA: TGTGCCAGCAGACGGACGTTTAGCGCCGGGGAGCTGTTTTTT

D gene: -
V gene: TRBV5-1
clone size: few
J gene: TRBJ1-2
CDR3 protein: CASSLAGYGGYTF
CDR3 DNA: TGCGCCAGCAGCTTGGCAGGGTACGGAGGCTACACCTTC

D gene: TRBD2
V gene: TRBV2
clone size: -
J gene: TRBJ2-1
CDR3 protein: CASRWTSGSVDEQFF
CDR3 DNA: TGTGCCAGCAGGTGGACTAGCGGGAGTGTAGATGAGCAGTTCTTC

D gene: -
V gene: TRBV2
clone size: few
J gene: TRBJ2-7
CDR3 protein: CASTYLAQSSYEQYF
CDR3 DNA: TGTGCCAGCACGTATTTAGCTCAGAGCTCCTACGAGCAGTACTTC

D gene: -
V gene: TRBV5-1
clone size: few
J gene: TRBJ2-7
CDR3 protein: CASSLFRGEQYF
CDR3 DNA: TGCGCCAGCAGCCTCTTCCGAGGCGAGCAGTACTTC

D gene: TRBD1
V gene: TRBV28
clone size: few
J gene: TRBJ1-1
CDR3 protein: CASRPGQRSTEAFF
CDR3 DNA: TGTGCCAGCAGGCCGGGACAGAGGAGCACTGAAGCTTTCTTT

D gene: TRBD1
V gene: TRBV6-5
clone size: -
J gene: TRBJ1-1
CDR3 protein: CASRHRGQETFF
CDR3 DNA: TGTGCCAGCAGACACAGGGGGCAGGAAACTTTCTTT

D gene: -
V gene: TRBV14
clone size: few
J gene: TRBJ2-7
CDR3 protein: CASSQWQGEQYF
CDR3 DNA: TGTGCCAGCAGCCAATGGCAGGGCGAGCAGTACTTC

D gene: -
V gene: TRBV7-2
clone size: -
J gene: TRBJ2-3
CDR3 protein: CASGRTTVMSDTQYF
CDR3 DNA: TGTGCCAGCGGAAGGACTACTGTCATGTCAGATACGCAGTATTTT

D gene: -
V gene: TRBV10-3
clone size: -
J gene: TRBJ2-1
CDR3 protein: CAISESNGVSYNEQFF
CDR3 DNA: TGTGCCATCAGTGAGTCGAACGGGGTTTCCTACAATGAGCAGTTCTTC

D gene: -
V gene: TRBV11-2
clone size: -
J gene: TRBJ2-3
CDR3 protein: CASSPGGDTQYF
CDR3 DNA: TGTGCCAGCAGCCCCGGAGGAGATACGCAGTATTTT

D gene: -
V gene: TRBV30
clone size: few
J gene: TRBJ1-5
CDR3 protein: CAWSSRGDQPQHF
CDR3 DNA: TGTGCCTGGAGTTCCAGGGGCGATCAGCCCCAGCATTTT

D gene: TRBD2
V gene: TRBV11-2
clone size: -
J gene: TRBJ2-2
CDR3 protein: CASSRKRGTNTGELFF
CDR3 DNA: TGTGCCAGCAGCCGTAAGCGGGGGACGAACACCGGGGAGCTGTTTTTT

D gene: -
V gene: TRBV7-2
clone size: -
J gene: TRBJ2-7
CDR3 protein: CASSLGSGSSYEQYF
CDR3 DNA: TGTGCCAGCAGCTTAGGATCGGGGAGCTCCTACGAGCAGTACTTC

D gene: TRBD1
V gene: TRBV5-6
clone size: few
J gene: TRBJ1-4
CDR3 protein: CASSKGQANEKLFF
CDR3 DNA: TGTGCCAGCAGCAAGGGACAGGCTAATGAAAAACTGTTTTTT

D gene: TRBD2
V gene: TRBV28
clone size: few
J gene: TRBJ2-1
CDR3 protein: CASSSYGGWSNEQFF
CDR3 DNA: TGTGCCAGCAGTTCCTACGGGGGGTGGAGTAATGAGCAGTTCTTC

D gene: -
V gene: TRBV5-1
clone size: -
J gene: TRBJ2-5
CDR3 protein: CASSLAAGQQETQYF
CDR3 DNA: TGCGCCAGCAGCTTGGCGGCGGGACAGCAAGAGACCCAGTACTTC

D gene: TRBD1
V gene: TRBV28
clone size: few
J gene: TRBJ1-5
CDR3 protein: CASRVTGQGQPQHF
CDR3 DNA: TGTGCCAGCAGGGTGACAGGGCAGGGCCAGCCCCAGCATTTT

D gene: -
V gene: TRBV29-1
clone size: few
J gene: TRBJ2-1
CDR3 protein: CSAEGGTDEQFF
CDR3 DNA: TGCAGCGCTGAGGGGGGTACCGATGAGCAGTTCTTC

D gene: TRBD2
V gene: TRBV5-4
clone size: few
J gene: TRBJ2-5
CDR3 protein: CASSARLATQYF
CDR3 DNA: TGTGCCAGCAGCGCTAGACTAGCGACCCAGTACTTC

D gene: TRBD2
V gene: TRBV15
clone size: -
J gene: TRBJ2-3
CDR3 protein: CATTWGGRNSDTQYF
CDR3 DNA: TGTGCCACCACCTGGGGCGGGAGAAATTCGGATACGCAGTATTTT

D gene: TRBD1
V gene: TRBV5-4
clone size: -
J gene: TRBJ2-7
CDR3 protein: CASSSRTGNYEQYF
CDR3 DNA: TGTGCCAGCAGCTCCCGGACAGGAAACTACGAGCAGTACTTC

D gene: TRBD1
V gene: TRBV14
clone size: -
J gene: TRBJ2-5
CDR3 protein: CASSAATGLETQYF
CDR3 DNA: TGTGCCAGCAGCGCGGCGACAGGGTTGGAGACCCAGTACTTC

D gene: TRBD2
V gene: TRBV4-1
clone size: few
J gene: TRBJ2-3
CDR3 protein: CASSQVAGGPQVLDTQYF
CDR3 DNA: TGCGCCAGCAGCCAAGTAGCGGGAGGGCCACAGGTGTTAGATACGCAGTATTTT

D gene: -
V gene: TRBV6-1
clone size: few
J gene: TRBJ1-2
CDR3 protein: CASSEGSGGHYGYTF
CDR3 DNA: TGTGCCAGCAGTGAAGGGTCCGGGGGACACTATGGCTACACCTTC

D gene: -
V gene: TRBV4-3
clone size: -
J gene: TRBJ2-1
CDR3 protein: CASSQEVLRVGPLGYEQFF
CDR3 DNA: TGCGCCAGCAGCCAAGAGGTACTAAGGGTGGGGCCCCTCGGTTATGAGCAGTTCTTC

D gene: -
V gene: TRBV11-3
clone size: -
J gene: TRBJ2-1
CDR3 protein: CASSSGGSYNEQFF
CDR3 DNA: TGTGCCAGCAGCTCAGGTGGCTCCTACAATGAGCAGTTCTTC

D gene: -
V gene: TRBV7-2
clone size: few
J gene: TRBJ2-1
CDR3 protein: CASSLRPGGPSYNEQFF
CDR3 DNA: TGTGCCAGCAGCTTGCGTCCCGGAGGCCCTTCCTACAATGAGCAGTTCTTC

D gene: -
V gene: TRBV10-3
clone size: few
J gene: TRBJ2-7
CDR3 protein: CAIRVPGGDEQYF
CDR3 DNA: TGTGCCATCAGAGTTCCCGGGGGAGACGAGCAGTACTTC

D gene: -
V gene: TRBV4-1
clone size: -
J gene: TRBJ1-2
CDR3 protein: CASSQDRGGRNTF
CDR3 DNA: TGCGCCAGCAGCCAAGATAGAGGAGGGAGAAACACCTTC

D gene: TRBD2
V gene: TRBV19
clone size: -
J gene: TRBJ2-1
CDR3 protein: CASATSGASDEQFF
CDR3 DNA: TGTGCCAGTGCGACTAGCGGGGCGAGCGATGAGCAGTTCTTC

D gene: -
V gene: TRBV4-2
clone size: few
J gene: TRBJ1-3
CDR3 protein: CASSRLKDSHSGNTIYF
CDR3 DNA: TGTGCCAGCAGCCGGCTAAAGGACAGCCACTCTGGAAACACCATATATTTT

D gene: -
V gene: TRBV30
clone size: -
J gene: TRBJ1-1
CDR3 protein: CAWSVQGTEAFF
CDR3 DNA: TGTGCCTGGAGTGTACAGGGAACTGAAGCTTTCTTT